This TCR beta chain was retrieved from a study of OX40 agonist ivuxolimab in advanced cancers. Study-wide background: Hepatocellular carcinoma, melanoma, renal cell or head and neck cancer affected the dose-escalation patients. People who had prior anti-PD-1, anti-PD-L1 or anti-CTLA-4 therapy could take part, and around 40% had some. General study results and limits: Undetermined was the antigen specificity of the expanded peripheral T cells.

The germline CDR1 and CDR2 sequences are MNHNY and SVGAGI (reference sequence). The CDR3 is made up of 12 amino acids. Trimming left V 7 bases short and J 7 bases short, with 13 bases between. This clone was seen only once. What it recognizes is unknown. Here immunoSEQ multiplex PCR was the method, and the copy in TCRdb shows in-frame clones only, minus some. The sample comprises over 40,000 clones, about 80% of which are singletons, and around 2.9% rests with the top ten. The sample in question was CD4+ or CD8+ T cells sorted from blood, obtained in a trial of the OX40 agonist ivuxolimab. This chain joins TRBV6-6 and TRBJ1-2; the D gene is possibly TRBD1 (6 bases). This TCR derives from an adult with an advanced solid tumor such as melanoma, head and neck, liver or kidney cancer. The CDR3 DNA reads TGTGCCAGCACGCTGACAGGAGGTGGCTACACCTTC. Encoded protein: CASTLTGGGYTF.